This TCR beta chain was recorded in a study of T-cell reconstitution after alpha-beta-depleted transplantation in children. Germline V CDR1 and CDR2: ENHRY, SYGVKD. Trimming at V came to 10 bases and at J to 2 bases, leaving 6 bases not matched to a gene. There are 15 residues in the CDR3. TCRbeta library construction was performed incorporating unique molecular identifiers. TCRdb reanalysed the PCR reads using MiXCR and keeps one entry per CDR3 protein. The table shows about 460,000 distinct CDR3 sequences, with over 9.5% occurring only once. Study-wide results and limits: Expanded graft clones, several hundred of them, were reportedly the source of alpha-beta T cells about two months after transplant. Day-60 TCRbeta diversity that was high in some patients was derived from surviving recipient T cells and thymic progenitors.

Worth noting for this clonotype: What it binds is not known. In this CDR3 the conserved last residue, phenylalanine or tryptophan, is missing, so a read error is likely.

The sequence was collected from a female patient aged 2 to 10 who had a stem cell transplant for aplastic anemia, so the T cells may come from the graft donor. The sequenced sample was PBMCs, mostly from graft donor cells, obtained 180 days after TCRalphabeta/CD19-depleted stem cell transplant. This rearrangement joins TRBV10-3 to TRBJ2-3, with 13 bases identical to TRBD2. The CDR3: CATLGTSGNTDTQYL. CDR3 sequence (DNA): TGTGCCACCCTAGGGACTAGCGGGAACACAGATACGCAGTATTTG.